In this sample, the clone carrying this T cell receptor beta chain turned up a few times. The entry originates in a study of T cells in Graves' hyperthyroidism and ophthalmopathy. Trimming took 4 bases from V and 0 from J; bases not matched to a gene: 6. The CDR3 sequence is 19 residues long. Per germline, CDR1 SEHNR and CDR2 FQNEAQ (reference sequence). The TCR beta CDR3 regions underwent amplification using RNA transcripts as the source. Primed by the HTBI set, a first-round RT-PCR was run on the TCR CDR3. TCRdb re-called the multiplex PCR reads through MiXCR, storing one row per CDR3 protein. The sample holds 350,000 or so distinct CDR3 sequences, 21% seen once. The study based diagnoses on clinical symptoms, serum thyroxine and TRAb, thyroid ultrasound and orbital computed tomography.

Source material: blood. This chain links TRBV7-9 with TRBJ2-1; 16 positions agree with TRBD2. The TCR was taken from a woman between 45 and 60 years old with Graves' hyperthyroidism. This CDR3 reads CASSSSGTSGRASYNEQFF. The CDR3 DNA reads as TGTGCCAGCAGCTCCTCCGGGACTAGCGGGAGGGCCTCCTACAATGAGCAGTTCTTC.